This T cell receptor (beta chain) was recorded in a study of T cells after posttransplantation cyclophosphamide. General study findings and limits: Donor CD8+ memory clones often dominated recipient blood repertoires at later times. Recipient CMV seropositivity and CMV reactivation strongly tracked TRB clonality. Tissue-infiltrating T cells from skin or gut overlapped little with blood T cells.

In germline, CDR1 is SEHNR, CDR2 FQNEAQ (reference sequence). V was pared by 0 bases and J by 6 bases, with 12 bases of the junction left unmatched. The CDR3 length is 18 residues. This clone was counted many times. Its antigen is currently unknown. Data came from immunoSEQ multiplex PCR; TCRdb stores just in-frame clones and leaves some out. Reported are approximately 40,000 clones, none seen only once; the ten largest carry roughly 2%. On the day of bone marrow donation, the related graft donor provided peripheral blood. Specimen: PBMCs. The TCR originated in a man between 40 and 49 years old in good health, CMV-negative, and a related stem cell transplant donor. V usage is TRBV7-9 and J usage is TRBJ2-7, with TRBD1 matching 12 bases. The CDR3 DNA sequence: TGTGCCAGCAGCTTAGCGCCTTCGTCCGGGACAGGGGGCCTCGAGCAGTACTTC. It translates to CASSLAPSSGTGGLEQYF.